These 19 T cell receptor beta chains share one sample of origin, sequenced in a study of molecular identifiers for immune sequencing clone quantification. TCRdb redid the calling of the PCR reads with MiXCR, one entry per CDR3 protein. The sample consists of roughly 320,000 distinct CDR3 sequences, 20% to 25% of them appearing once. The sample taken for sequencing was naive CD8+ T cells from blood, with Jurkat cell RNA spiked in. Subset indicated: FACS-sorted CD8+CD4-CCR7+CD45RA+ naive T cells. All receptors derive from a human donor in good health. Some libraries in this study had Jurkat cell RNA spiked in.

The genes are TRBV7-3 and TRBJ2-7; unclear D gene. The germline V and J ends were trimmed by 4 bases and 7 bases, with 8 bases remaining between them. Germline CDR1 reads SGHTA; CDR2 reads FQGTGA. This CDR3 contains 11 residues. In nucleotides, the CDR3 is TGTGCCAGCAGCTCGGGCCTGGAGCAGTACTTC. The encoded protein is CASSSGLEQYF.

This clonotype was seen only a few times. The CDR3 region has the DNA TGTGCCAGCAAACGCCAGGGGATATCTAATGAAAAACTGTTTTTT. It encodes CASKRQGISNEKLFF. This chain connects TRBV27 to TRBJ1-4; D is perhaps TRBD1 (6 bases). In germline, CDR1 is MNHEY, CDR2 SMNVEV (reference sequence). The length of the CDR3 is 15 residues. V was cut by 7 bases and J by 3 bases, with 15 bases left in between. The whole variable domain, filled in from reference TRBV27 and TRBJ1-4, reads EAQVTQNPRYLITVTGKKLTVTCSQNMNHEYMSWYRQDPGLGLRQIYYSMNVEVTDKGDVPEGYKVSRKEKRNFPLILESPSPNQTSLYFCASKRQGISNEKLFFGSGTQLSVL.

This clonotype came up many times. In DNA, the CDR3 is TGCAGTGCCCTTGGGACAACAGGGGTAACAGATACGCAGTATTTT. Protein: CSALGTTGVTDTQYF. The J gene is TRBJ2-3, the V gene TRBV20-1, with 7 bases matching TRBD1. Per germline, CDR1 DFQATT and CDR2 SNEGSKA (reference sequence). The CDR3 has 15 amino acids. The junction had 12 bases not matched to a gene; V was cut back by 6 bases and J by 3 bases.

The chain has TRBV10-3 and TRBJ2-7; possibly TRBD1 for D (5 bases). V lost 5 bases and J 1 base, leaving 15 bases between the germline ends. The CDR3 loop spans 15 amino acids. The germline V gene has CDR1 ENHRY and CDR2 SYGVKD. Here the CDR3 reads CAISYYPKGSYEQYF. The CDR3 nucleotides are TGTGCCATCAGTTACTACCCTAAGGGGTCCTACGAGCAGTACTTC.

This clonotype has ten or more counts. The gene calls are TRBV6-6 and TRBJ2-7; the D gene is possibly TRBD1 (6 bases). There are 16 residues in the CDR3. From germline, CDR1 is MNHNY and CDR2 SVGAGI (reference sequence). V lost 0 bases, J lost 2 bases, and 14 bases lay in between. CDR3 protein: CASSYSTVTGTYEQYF. In nucleotides, the CDR3 is TGTGCCAGCAGTTACTCAACAGTGACAGGAACCTACGAGCAGTACTTC.

Remarks on this clonotype: A much larger clonotype is one base distant, so this may be a read error. The chain links TRBV18 to TRBJ1-1; D might be TRBD1 (5 bases). This CDR3 has 11 residues. The germline gives CDR1 KGHSH, CDR2 LQKENI. CDR3 nucleotides: TGTGCCAACTCACCGGGGGGATCGGCTTTCTTT. It encodes CANSPGGSAFF.

This clonotype was detected only a few times. The V gene is TRBV28, the J gene TRBJ2-7; D is unresolved. V lost 4 bases, J lost 5 bases, and 21 bases lay in between. The CDR3 length is 16 residues. The V gene's germline CDR1 is MDHEN and CDR2 SYDVKM. The CDR3 nucleotides read TGTGCCAGCAGTTCGCCTGACACGCTACCCCGGGACGAGCAGTACTTC. It yields the protein CASSSPDTLPRDEQYF. The whole variable domain, filled in from reference TRBV28 and TRBJ2-7, reads DVKVTQSSRYLVKRTGEKVFLECVQDMDHENMFWYRQDPGLGLRLIYFSYDVKMKEKGDIPEGYSVSREKKERFSLILESASTNQTSMYLCASSSPDTLPRDEQYFGPGTRLTVT.

As to this clonotype: A single base separates this from a much larger clone, so it may be a read error. This chain joins TRBV29-1 and TRBJ1-2; a weak D match, TRBD1 (6 bases). V was trimmed by 8 bases and J by 5 bases, leaving 18 bases between them. There are 13 residues in the CDR3. Per the germline V gene, CDR1 is SQVTM and CDR2 is ANQGSEA. Here the CDR3 reads CSMGTQAAYGYTF. DNA for the CDR3: TGCAGCATGGGGACACAGGCCGCATATGGCTACACCTTC.

The gene calls are TRBV9 and TRBJ1-1; perhaps TRBD1 as D (5 bases). Trimming removed 0 bases from V and 8 bases from J, with 14 bases in between. The CDR3 is made up of 14 amino acids. Per the germline V gene, CDR1 is SGDLS and CDR2 is YYNGEE. In DNA, the CDR3 is TGTGCCAGCAGCGTAGGGGGCGTTGGCGCCGAAGCTTTCTTT. Encoded protein: CASSVGGVGAEAFF.

This clonotype was seen repeatedly, ten times or more. This rearrangement joins TRBV28 to TRBJ1-1, with D hard to call. Trimming left V 3 bases short and J 6 bases short, with 5 bases between. In germline, CDR1 is MDHEN, CDR2 SYDVKM. This CDR3 region has 11 residues. The CDR3 loop reads CASSFEAEAFF. The DNA of the CDR3 is TGTGCCAGCAGTTTCGAGGCTGAAGCTTTCTTT.

This clonotype has only a few counts. The chain uses TRBV4-3 and TRBJ2-6; perhaps TRBD2 as D (5 bases). Trimming cost V 5 bases and J 2 bases, with 10 bases left between them. In germline, CDR1 is LGHNA, CDR2 YSLEER. The CDR3 has 15 residues. CDR3: CASSFSGAGANVLTF. The DNA of the CDR3 is TGCGCCAGCAGCTTCTCCGGGGCTGGGGCCAACGTCCTGACTTTC.

V is TRBV6-2 or TRBV6-3 and J is TRBJ1-2, with D perhaps TRBD1 (6 bases). Trimming cost V 0 bases and J 10 bases, with 21 bases left between them. In germline, CDR1 is MNHEY, CDR2 SVGEGT. This CDR3 region has 16 residues. The CDR3 region is CASSYSSSGTPWAYTF. The CDR3 DNA reads as TGTGCCAGCAGTTACTCGAGTTCCGGGACACCGTGGGCCTACACCTTC.

The chain links TRBV11-2 to TRBJ2-1; 10 nucleotides match TRBD1. Trimming cost V 2 bases and J 7 bases; bases outside gene matches: 5. The CDR3 has 15 amino acids. In germline, CDR1 is SGHAT, CDR2 FQNNGV. The CDR3 here is CASSLMGQGINEQFF. The CDR3 region has the DNA TGTGCCAGCAGCTTAATGGGACAGGGGATTAATGAGCAGTTCTTC.

Many counts were recorded for this clonotype. V gene TRBV4-3 combines with J gene TRBJ1-4; 7 bases fit TRBD1. The CDR3 loop spans 16 amino acids. J lost 4 bases, V lost 0 bases, and 5 bases had no gene match. CDR1 is LGHNA, CDR2 YSLEER, per germline. The CDR3 here is CASSQDGQVLNEKLFF. CDR3 in DNA: TGCGCCAGCAGCCAAGACGGACAGGTCCTTAATGAAAAACTGTTTTTT.

This clonotype was seen repeatedly, ten times or more. CDR3 sequence reads: CASSLGTQPQHF. The CDR3 DNA reads TGTGCCAGCAGCTTAGGGACGCAGCCCCAGCATTTT. This chain links TRBV7-9 with TRBJ1-5, with unresolved D. Germline V gives CDR1 SEHNR, CDR2 FQNEAQ (reference sequence). The CDR3 is 12 amino acids. Trimming removed 1 base from V and 7 bases from J, with 5 bases in between.

This clonotype was observed many times. The chain links TRBV12-5 to TRBJ2-5; D is tentatively TRBD1 or TRBD2 (5 bases each). The CDR3 runs 16 residues. The ends were cut back, 6 bases at V and 0 bases at J, with 17 bases in the middle. CDR1 and CDR2 (germline): LGHNT, FRNRAP. The CDR3 spells CASGPGTEVYQETQYF. The CDR3 DNA sequence: TGTGCTAGTGGGCCTGGGACCGAAGTGTACCAAGAGACCCAGTACTTC. Supplemented by reference TRBV12-5 and TRBJ2-5, the full variable domain reads DARVTQTPRHKVTEMGQEVTMRCQPILGHNTVFWYRQTMMQGLELLAYFRNRAPLDDSGMPKDRFSAEMPDATLATLKIQPSEPRDSAVYFCASGPGTEVYQETQYFGPGTRLLVL.

In its sample, this clonotype was seen many times. The chain employs TRBV4-3 and TRBJ1-5; 7 bases are shared with TRBD1. The CDR3 has 15 amino acids. Germline CDR1 reads LGHNA; CDR2 reads YSLEER. Trimming cost V 0 bases and J 5 bases; bases outside gene matches: 4. The DNA for the CDR3 is TGCGCCAGCAGCCAAGAAAGGGGGCTGGATCAGCCCCAGCATTTT. Translating gives CASSQERGLDQPQHF.

The chain links TRBV27 to TRBJ1-1, with D possibly TRBD1 on 6 matching bases. CDR3 length equals 14 residues. V was cut by 4 bases and J by 1 base, with 10 bases left in between. Germline V gene lookup returns CDR1 MNHEY and CDR2 SMNVEV (reference sequence). The CDR3, as DNA: TGTGCCAGCAGTTGGGGGGCGGGGAACACTGAAGCTTTCTTT. Residues: CASSWGAGNTEAFF.

This clonotype was detected only a few times. The rearrangement uses TRBV20-1 and TRBJ1-3; no clear D. The CDR3 is 13 residues long. From germline, CDR1 is DFQATT and CDR2 SNEGSKA (reference sequence). V was clipped by 0 bases and J by 6 bases, with 9 bases between them. In DNA, the CDR3 is TGCAGTGCTAGAGATGGAGAATCAAACACCATATATTTT. Translating it yields CSARDGESNTIYF.